Following are 25 T cell receptor beta chains from one sample sequenced in a study of blood T cell repertoires in COVID-19. TCRdb's table, derived via immunoSEQ multiplex PCR, lists solely in-frame clones and lacks some. In the table there are about 29,000 clones, 80% to 90% of which are singletons. Sample: peripheral blood. Receptors originate from a human donor with active COVID-19. The donor label of this sample is uncertain.

A few counts support this clone. The gene calls are TRBV27 and TRBJ2-2; TRBD2 agrees at 8 bases. V gave up 5 bases and J gave up 2 bases; unmatched junction bases: 10. Per germline, CDR1 MNHEY and CDR2 SMNVEV (reference sequence). The CDR3 covers 17 residues. CDR3: CASSRGYGGANTGELFF. The CDR3 DNA follows: TGTGCCAGCAGTAGAGGGTACGGGGGGGCCAACACCGGGGAGCTGTTTTTT.

In its sample, this clone was seen once. J is TRBJ1-1 and V is TRBV27; 7 positions agree with TRBD1. The CDR3 has 14 residues. With 2 bases clipped from V and 4 bases from J, the junction kept 4 bases outside the gene matches. Germline values: CDR1 MNHEY, CDR2 SMNVEV (reference sequence). CDR3 sequence (DNA): TGTGCCAGCAGTTTAAGAGGGGGCGGCACTGAAGCTTTCTTT. As protein: CASSLRGGGTEAFF.

This chain joins TRBV18 and TRBJ2-2; 13 bases match TRBD2. This CDR3 is 17 amino acids long. The V segment lost 2 bases and the J segment 4 bases; nucleotides outside the gene matches: 4. Germline assignment: CDR1 KGHSH and CDR2 LQKENI. The CDR3 DNA reads TGTGCCAGCTCACCAACTAGCGGGAGGGCCGGCACCGGGGAGCTGTTTTTT. Protein sequence: CASSPTSGRAGTGELFF. Variable domain in full (rest from reference TRBV18 and TRBJ2-2): NAGVMQNPRHLVRRRGQEARLRCSPMKGHSHVYWYRQLPEEGLKFMVYLQKENIIDESGMPKERFSAEFPKEGPSILRIQQVVRGDSAAYFCASSPTSGRAGTGELFFGEGSRLTVL.

The chain uses TRBV19 and TRBJ2-2, with 7 positions matching TRBD1. With 1 base clipped from V and 5 bases from J, the junction kept 4 bases outside the gene matches. Germline lookup yields CDR1 LNHDA and CDR2 SQIVND (reference sequence). The CDR3 length is 15 residues. The CDR3 nucleotides are TGTGCCAGTAGTATAGCCGCGACAGGGACCGGGGAGCTGTTTTTT. It encodes CASSIAATGTGELFF.

The chain joins TRBV20-1 to TRBJ1-5; TRBD1 matches 9 bases. The germline V gene has CDR1 DFQATT and CDR2 SNEGSKA (reference sequence). The trim removed 3 bases at V and 1 base at J, leaving 1 base unmatched. This CDR3 contains 14 residues. CDR3 DNA: TGCAGTGCTAGTGACAGGGGGAGCAATCAGCCCCAGCATTTT. Amino acids: CSASDRGSNQPQHF.

The V and J genes are TRBV27 and TRBJ2-3, with 9 nucleotides matching TRBD1. Looked up from germline, CDR1 is MNHEY and CDR2 is SMNVEV (reference sequence). Trimming at V came to 7 bases and at J to 6 bases, leaving 8 bases not matched to a gene. The CDR3 length is 14 residues. In nucleotides, the CDR3 is TGTGCCAGCAACAAGGGACAGGGTGCCGATACGCAGTATTTT. It encodes CASNKGQGADTQYF.

The V gene is TRBV5-8, the J gene TRBJ2-5, with 7 bases fitting TRBD1. Trimming at V came to 4 bases and at J to 1 base, leaving 7 bases not matched to a gene. This CDR3 region has 15 residues. CDR1 SGHTS and CDR2 YDEGEE come from the germline V gene. CDR3: CASSPGQTVQETQYF. DNA for the CDR3: TGTGCCAGCAGCCCGGGACAGACTGTCCAAGAGACCCAGTACTTC.

This clone was seen once. J is TRBJ2-3 and V is TRBV7-9; possible D gene TRBD2, 6 bases. Germline-derived CDR1 and CDR2 are SEHNR and FQNEAQ (reference sequence). Trimming stripped 5 bases from V and 3 bases from J, with 15 bases between. This CDR3 comprises 15 residues. The CDR3 sequence is CASSRGVGGTDTQYF. DNA for the CDR3: TGTGCCAGCAGCCGAGGGGTCGGGGGTACAGATACGCAGTATTTT.

The rearrangement joins TRBV2 to TRBJ1-1, with a weak D call TRBD1 (6 bases). V dropped 7 bases and J dropped 4 bases, with 13 bases sitting between them. Germline CDR1 SNHLY, CDR2 FYNNEI. This CDR3 spans 13 amino acids. CDR3 loop: CASNPWGRTEAFF. CDR3 bases: TGTGCCAGCAACCCCTGGGGGCGCACTGAAGCTTTCTTT.

The chain links TRBV5-1 to TRBJ1-2; 9 bases fit TRBD1. Germline V CDR1 and CDR2: SGHRS, YFSETQ. This CDR3 is built from 13 residues. The junction had 9 bases not matched to a gene; V was cut back by 7 bases and J by 8 bases. Here the CDR3 reads CASAVTGGKGYTF. As DNA, the CDR3 is TGCGCCAGCGCCGTGACAGGGGGAAAAGGCTACACCTTC. The whole variable domain, filled in from reference TRBV5-1 and TRBJ1-2, reads KAGVTQTPRYLIKTRGQQVTLSCSPISGHRSVSWYQQTPGQGLQFLFEYFSETQRNKGNFPGRFSGRQFSNSRSEMNVSTLELGDSALYLCASAVTGGKGYTFGSGTRLTVV.

This chain joins TRBV19 and TRBJ2-5, with 7 bases matching TRBD1. J gave up 4 bases and V 6 bases, and 8 bases lay outside the gene matches. Germline V gene sequence: CDR1 LNHDA, CDR2 SQIVND (reference sequence). This CDR3 spans 14 amino acids. The CDR3 sequence: CASRVSTGSETQYF. CDR3 DNA: TGTGCCAGTAGAGTATCGACAGGGTCAGAGACCCAGTACTTC.

V gene TRBV12-2 combines with J gene TRBJ1-2; the table's D call, TRBD1, was not checked against the DNA. TRBV12-2 is labeled a pseudogene. CDR3 length: 17 residues. CDR3 sequence (DNA): TGTGCAAGTCGCTTAGATCCATGGACAGGGGGCCGAGGGGGCTACACCTTC. Translating gives CASRLDPWTGGRGGYTF.

This clone was seen just once. V and J are TRBV28 and TRBJ2-6, with D possibly matching TRBD2 (6 bases). Germline CDR1 MDHEN, CDR2 SYDVKM. V was pared by 6 bases and J by 2 bases, with 11 bases between. CDR3 size: 15 residues. This CDR3 reads CASRKSGAGANVLTF. CDR3 nucleotide sequence: TGTGCCAGCAGGAAGTCGGGGGCTGGGGCCAACGTCCTGACTTTC.

The genes are TRBV4-1 and TRBJ1-5; TRBD1 is a possible D gene (6 bases). V lost 4 bases to trimming and J lost 4 bases, with 17 bases between them. This CDR3 is built from 16 residues. Germline V gene data show CDR1 as MGHRA and CDR2 as YSYEKL. CDR3 DNA sequence: TGCGCCAGCAGCCGGAACAGGGATAACGGGAATCAGCCCCAGCATTTT. This sequence encodes CASSRNRDNGNQPQHF.

The chain combines TRBV23-1 with TRBJ1-5; 7 bases agree with TRBD1. TRBV23-1 is noted as an ORF with a role that remains uncertain. This CDR3 comprises 18 residues. V shed 0 bases, J shed 3 bases, and the junction held 11 bases outside the gene matches. The CDR3 sequence is CASSQSWGAGTVNQPQHF. In DNA form, the CDR3 reads TGCGCCAGCAGTCAATCGTGGGGGGCCGGGACAGTCAATCAGCCCCAGCATTTT.

The rearrangement links TRBV7-6 to TRBJ2-2; 10 nucleotides line up with TRBD1. Germline trimming cut 5 bases from V and 6 bases from J; bases unmatched to any gene: 6. The CDR3 contains 15 residues. The germline gives CDR1 SGHVS, CDR2 FNYEAQ. DNA for the CDR3: TGTGCCAGCAGCAAGACAGGGGGCGGATCCGGGGAGCTGTTTTTT. It translates to CASSKTGGGSGELFF.

The gene calls are TRBV20-1 and TRBJ1-3, with 7 nucleotides matching TRBD1. The trim removed 3 bases at V and 0 bases at J, leaving 5 bases unmatched. The CDR3 has 15 amino acids. The germline V gene encodes CDR1 DFQATT and CDR2 SNEGSKA (reference sequence). Here the CDR3 reads CSASPGGNSGNTIYF. In DNA form, the CDR3 reads TGCAGTGCTAGTCCAGGGGGGAACTCTGGAAACACCATATATTTT.

The chain couples TRBV19 to TRBJ1-5, with a tentative D call TRBD1 (6 bases). Germline loops: CDR1 LNHDA, CDR2 SQIVND (reference sequence). This CDR3 is built from 15 residues. V was trimmed by 4 bases and J by 2 bases, leaving 12 bases between them. CDR3 amino acids: CASSNRELGNQPQHF. CDR3 bases: TGTGCCAGTAGTAACAGGGAATTGGGCAATCAGCCCCAGCATTTT.

The chain is built from TRBV4-3 and TRBJ2-1; possibly TRBD1 for D (6 bases). This CDR3 spans 14 amino acids. Trimming cost V 3 bases and J 4 bases, with 10 bases left between them. CDR1 and CDR2 (germline): LGHNA, YSLEER. For the CDR3, the DNA is TGCGCCAGCAGCCACCTGGACAGTTACAATGAGCAGTTCTTC. It codes for CASSHLDSYNEQFF.

The gene calls are TRBV9 and TRBJ2-3; no firm D call. The CDR3 contains 17 residues. Germline V CDR1 and CDR2: SGDLS, YYNGEE. V was pared by 0 bases and J by 0 bases, with 14 bases between. CDR3 bases: TGTGCCAGCAGCGTAGTAGGTGGCGGTTCTAGCACAGATACGCAGTATTTT. This encodes CASSVVGGGSSTDTQYF.

This rearrangement joins TRBV10-3 to TRBJ2-1; D is uncertain. The V and J ends lost 4 bases and 9 bases respectively, with 10 bases between them. From germline, CDR1 is ENHRY and CDR2 SYGVKD. The CDR3 spans 12 residues. The CDR3 DNA follows: TGTGCCATCAGTGTCGATATCAGTGAGCAGTTCTTC. It encodes CAISVDISEQFF.

The chain employs TRBV29-1 and TRBJ2-4; 9 nucleotides align to TRBD1. The germline V gene has CDR1 SQVTM and CDR2 ANQGSEA. The CDR3 runs to 12 residues. V lost 7 bases, J lost 7 bases, and 5 bases stayed unmatched. The CDR3 DNA follows: TGCAGCGCGGACAGGGGAGACAACATTCAGTACTTC. This gives the protein CSADRGDNIQYF.

Of note for this clone: Other nucleotide sequences in the sample specify the same CDR3. The chain combines TRBV28 with TRBJ2-7, with D perhaps matching TRBD2 (5 bases). The CDR3 contains 14 residues. CDR1 is MDHEN, CDR2 SYDVKM, per germline. V was cut by 5 bases and J by 4 bases, with 15 bases left in between. CDR3 sequence (DNA): TGTGCCAGCAGTCCGAGGACTTTTACTTACGAGCAGTACTTC. Protein: CASSPRTFTYEQYF.

J is TRBJ2-2 and V is TRBV11-2, with D uncertain. CDR1 and CDR2 from the germline V gene are SGHAT and FQNNGV. The CDR3 extends over 13 amino acids. The V end lost 2 bases, the J end lost 5 bases, and 6 bases lay between the germline ends. The CDR3 region is CASSLYGTGELFF. The CDR3 DNA reads as TGTGCCAGCAGCTTATACGGGACCGGGGAGCTGTTTTTT.

The chain couples TRBV6-6 to TRBJ2-5; 8 nucleotides agree with TRBD2. Germline CDR1 is MNHNY and CDR2 is SVGAGI (reference sequence). CDR3 length: 15 amino acids. Germline trimming cut 0 bases from V and 4 bases from J; bases unmatched to any gene: 4. CDR3 residues: CASSYSGLDVETQYF. CDR3 nucleotides: TGTGCCAGCAGTTACTCGGGACTAGATGTAGAGACCCAGTACTTC.